The source of this T cell receptor (beta chain) is a study of Graves' ophthalmopathy and Graves' hyperthyroidism. Study in general: Upon initial diagnosis and before any treatment, peripheral blood was collected.

RNA transcripts served as template for amplifying TCR beta CDR3 sequences. HTBI primers served in a first-round RT-PCR, which a second-round multiplex PCR followed. TCRdb used MiXCR to reprocess the multiplex PCR reads, holding one entry per CDR3 protein. The profile covers 400,000 or so distinct CDR3 sequences, with 15% appearing a single time and 5.5% to 8% taken by the ten largest. The germline V gene has CDR1 MNHEY and CDR2 SMNVEV (reference sequence). The CDR3 contains 15 residues. The V segment lost 5 bases and the J segment 8 bases; nucleotides outside the gene matches: 13. This clonotype was recorded at least ten times. Newly diagnosed hyperthyroidism donors, aged 18 to 65, duration under 2 months. PBMCs were isolated from a roughly 9.6 ml sample of fresh peripheral blood.

The chain carries TRBV27 and TRBJ1-2, with 8 bases aligning to TRBD1. The sample taken for sequencing was peripheral blood. The TCR sequence derives from a woman aged 18-35 years with stable Graves' hyperthyroidism. The CDR3 DNA sequence: TGTGCCAGCAGTCAAGAACAGACAGGGGACTGGGGCTACACCTTC. Translated: CASSQEQTGDWGYTF.